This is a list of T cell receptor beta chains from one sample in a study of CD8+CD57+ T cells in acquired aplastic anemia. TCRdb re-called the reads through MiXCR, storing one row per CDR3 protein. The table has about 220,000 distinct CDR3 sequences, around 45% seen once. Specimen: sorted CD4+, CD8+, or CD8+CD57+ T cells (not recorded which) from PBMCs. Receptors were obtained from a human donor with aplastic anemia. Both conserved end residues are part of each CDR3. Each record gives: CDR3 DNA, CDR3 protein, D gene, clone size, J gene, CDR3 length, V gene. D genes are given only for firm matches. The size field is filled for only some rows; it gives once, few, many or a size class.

TGTGCCAGCAGTCCCTACGACGGACAGCCCCAGCATTTT,CASSPYDGQPQHF,.,many,TRBJ1-5,13,TRBV27
TGTGCCACCTCATATGGTGGGGGGAACTACGAGCAGTACTTC,CATSYGGGNYEQYF,.,.,TRBJ2-7,14,TRBV15
TGTGCCATCAGTGCGACAGGGGACAGGATCTACGAGCAGTACTTC,CAISATGDRIYEQYF,TRBD1,.,TRBJ2-7,15,TRBV10-3
TGTGCCAGCAGCGTGACTAGCGGGGGGGCGGATGAGCAGTTCTTC,CASSVTSGGADEQFF,TRBD2,many,TRBJ2-1,15,TRBV9
TGCAGTGCTAGAGACTCGGGCCTACGCTACGAGCAGTACTTC,CSARDSGLRYEQYF,.,many,TRBJ2-7,14,TRBV20-1
TGTGCCAGCAGTGACTCGACAACCGGGGAGCTGTTTTTT,CASSDSTTGELFF,.,many,TRBJ2-2,13,TRBV6-4
TGTGCCAGCAGCTCCGCCGGGACAGGGGGCTCAGATACGCAGTATTTT,CASSSAGTGGSDTQYF,TRBD1,many,TRBJ2-3,16,TRBV7-3
TGTGCCAGCAGCGTACCGGGACAGGGGGCCTCTAACTATGGCTACACCTTC,CASSVPGQGASNYGYTF,TRBD1,.,TRBJ1-2,17,TRBV5-4
TGCAGTGCACCAGACAGGGGCGAAATATACAATGAGCAGTTCTTC,CSAPDRGEIYNEQFF,TRBD1,many,TRBJ2-1,15,TRBV20-1
TGTGCCAGCACTACTCGGCACGAGAAGTCACCCCTCCACTTT,CASTTRHEKSPLHF,.,.,TRBJ1-6,14,TRBV6-6
TGCGCCAGCAGCTTGGGTCTGGGAGGCTACACCTTC,CASSLGLGGYTF,.,.,TRBJ1-2,12,TRBV5-1
TGTGCCAGCAGCCAGGCGGGGACAGGGAAATTTGAGACCCAGTACTTC,CASSQAGTGKFETQYF,TRBD1,.,TRBJ2-5,16,TRBV7-3
TGTGCCAGCAGAGCGGACGCATATAATTCACCCCTCCACTTT,CASRADAYNSPLHF,.,.,TRBJ1-6,14,TRBV2
TGTGCCAGTAGTATACTCGGACTAGCGAGGCCCTACGAGCAGTACTTC,CASSILGLARPYEQYF,TRBD2,.,TRBJ2-7,16,TRBV19
TGTGCCTGGAGACAGGGCACTGAAGCTTTCTTT,CAWRQGTEAFF,.,.,TRBJ1-1,11,TRBV30
TGCGCCAGCAGCTTCAGGGGTCTGGCCGGGGAGCTGTTTTTT,CASSFRGLAGELFF,.,many,TRBJ2-2,14,TRBV5-1
TGTGCCAGCAGCCCAGACAGAATCTACGAGCAGTACTTC,CASSPDRIYEQYF,.,many,TRBJ2-7,13,TRBV7-8
TGCAGTGCTAGAGATCCGACAGGGCCTCGGCAGCCCCAGCATTTT,CSARDPTGPRQPQHF,TRBD1,many,TRBJ1-5,15,TRBV20-1
TGTGCCATCAGTGAGTCCCCCCTCGGGACATACGAGGGGAACACTGAAGCTTTCTTT,CAISESPLGTYEGNTEAFF,.,many,TRBJ1-1,19,TRBV10-3
TGCGCCAGCAGCCAAGAAGGTGGCAGGGGGATTCAGCCCCAGCATTTT,CASSQEGGRGIQPQHF,TRBD1,.,TRBJ1-5,16,TRBV4-3
TGTGCCAGCAGCTTGGGTGGTAGGGAGCGGCGCACAGATACGCAGTATTTT,CASSLGGRERRTDTQYF,.,many,TRBJ2-3,17,TRBV5-6
TGTGCCAGCAGCTTAGAGTTGGAAGGGAGGACTGAAGCTTTCTTT,CASSLELEGRTEAFF,.,many,TRBJ1-1,15,TRBV7-2
TGCGCCAGCAGCCAAGATCAAAATGGCTACACCTTC,CASSQDQNGYTF,.,.,TRBJ1-2,12,TRBV7-9
TGTGCCACCAAGACGAACACCGGGGAGCTGTTTTTT,CATKTNTGELFF,.,many,TRBJ2-2,12,TRBV9
TGTGCCAGCAGCTTGTGGACGGAGAATAATTCACCCCTCCACTTT,CASSLWTENNSPLHF,.,many,TRBJ1-6,15,TRBV5-6
TGCAGCGTTGGTGGGGCCAACGTCCTGACTTTC,CSVGGANVLTF,.,.,TRBJ2-6,11,TRBV29-1
TGTGCCAGCAGTGAATACTACGAGCAGTACTTC,CASSEYYEQYF,.,.,TRBJ2-7,11,TRBV25-1
TGTGCCAGCAGTATCAGCTACGAGCAGTACTTC,CASSISYEQYF,.,many,TRBJ2-7,11,TRBV25-1